This T cell receptor (beta chain) was sequenced for a study of beta chain features in type 1 diabetes (dated by TCRdb to the late 2010s). At the level of the whole study: Mean age, gender distribution, total cell number and subset yield were not different between patients and healthy donors. A total of 107,917,701 sorted cells were examined across all samples, and the number of cells per subset was strongly correlated with RNA yield. In the study, recently diagnosed type 1 diabetes patients and matched healthy donors were compared on the TCRB repertoires of their sorted circulating CD4+ T cell subsets. Regulatory and stem cell-like memory subsets were obtained from only 8 patients and about 8 healthy donors, while naive and central memory subsets were obtained from all 30 or so donors. Summary of the overall study and its limitations: Because cDNA was sequenced instead of genomic DNA, highly expressing activated cells could be over-represented, though the groups showed no difference in activation or CD3 levels. In all four CD4+ subsets, TCRB CDR3 length was moderately but significantly shorter in type 1 diabetes patients. Shorter templates might have been favored by PCR, but patient and control samples were amplified and corrected together, so both groups would have been affected equally by any skew. Naive, central memory and regulatory TCRB repertoires appeared to be more alike among patients than among healthy donors. Because small numbers of individuals were included in the HLA sub-analyses, any influence of HLA type on TCRB rearrangement was left unresolved. Patients with type 1 diabetes made fewer insertions and deleted more nucleotides at VDJ recombination sites, implying thymic rearrangement abnormalities.

The germline V gene encodes CDR1 MGHDK and CDR2 SYGVNS. The V end gives up 1 base and the J end 6 bases, leaving 2 bases in the junction not matched to a gene. From the cysteine up to the phenylalanine, the CDR3 has a length of 15 residues. Just CDR3 DNA is preserved here, 45 bases in frame from base 1. The entire isolated RNA was reverse transcribed using the High Capacity cDNA Reverse Transcription Kit, and thus expressed TCRB transcripts were sequenced. Deep immunoSEQ sequencing was applied to naive, central memory and regulatory T cell samples, giving an average of roughly 3.6 million total reads per sample. Sorted cells were lysed in RLT buffer and RNA was extracted with DNase-treated RNeasy Micro or Mini kits, depending on cell number. Each cell subset was processed separately to prevent cross-contamination, with patient and healthy donor samples processed together. TCRB sequences were amplified from cDNA with the immunoSEQ multiplex PCR, producing 87-bp fragments spanning the CDR3 region. The amplicons were sequenced using the Illumina HiSeq platform. The source study handled its data this way. PCR bias was computationally corrected using synthetic template baselines, reads within Hamming distance 2 were collapsed, and singletons that could not be merged were discarded. Reads were aligned against IMGT to assign V, D and J genes, CDR3 length and insertions or deletions at six rearrangement sites. Clonotype counts were normalized to sorted cell number within each subset before computing true diversity and Gini coefficients with the tcR R package. The overlap coefficient, calculated on TCRB nucleotide sequences, was used to measure repertoire sharing. Out-of-frame TCRB sequences from naive cells were analyzed to stand in for the pre-selection repertoire. TCRdb re-hosts the immuneACCESS table, in-frame sequences only. Its copies lack some clones; in the studies checked, an unresolved V gene accounts for under half of them, and the cause for the rest is not known. V, J and clone size are those of that table, while D and trimming were read from the DNA. This sample holds roughly 330,000 clones; about 10% were observed only once. The ten largest clonotypes hold approximately 0.016% of the sample.

Each donor gave one peripheral blood draw, averaging approximately 0.11 L, which was collected into heparinised tubes. Using a panel that included CD45RO, CCR7, CD25, CD127, CD95 and CD27, naive, central memory, regulatory and stem cell-like memory CD4+ T cells were sorted on a BD FACSAria II. A purity above 98% was achieved for all sorted populations. PBMCs were separated immediately by Lymphoprep density gradient centrifugation and were stained directly, without being cultured. So that batch effects would be minimized, each experiment stained and sorted samples in pairs, pairing one healthy donor with one patient. Regarding this clone: Its antigen is not yet known. Nothing much larger sits one base from this clone, and base qualities are not available.

The chain links TRBV25-1 with TRBJ2-4; 11 central nucleotides agree with TRBD1. The origin of this receptor is a woman aged 25 to 39 in good health. Sequenced material: naive CD4+ T cells from blood. This specimen's cell subset or site label, interpreted: true naive CD4+ T cells. The CDR3 reads CASSESGTGGNIQYF. In nucleotides, the sequence is TGTGCCAGCAGTGAATCTGGGACAGGGGGAAACATTCAGTACTTC.